This T cell receptor beta chain was obtained from a study of blood T cell repertoires in COVID-19. At the level of the study: COVID-19 samples from acute and convalescent phases originated in the United States, Italy and Spain. Sources were T cells, B-cell-depleted T cells, or PBMCs; the material itself was cDNA or gDNA.

The sample holds a few counts of this clone. In the original analysis: Counts of nucleated cells, estimated from reference gene primer amplification, were obtained. Repertoires were generated with immunoSEQ multiplex PCR, while TCRdb's copy carries only in-frame clones and drops some. Clonal size and the V and J genes are those of that table, whereas D and trimming came from the DNA. The sample yields fewer than 250,000 clones, around 80% seen once. Germline loops: CDR1 LNHDA, CDR2 SQIVND (reference sequence). This CDR3 has 15 residues. Trimming at V came to 4 bases and at J to 5 bases, leaving 8 bases not matched to a gene.

Sequencing was carried out using peripheral blood. The J gene is TRBJ2-7, the V gene TRBV19; TRBD1 agrees at 10 bases. This clonotype originated in a man in his forties or fifties with active or convalescent COVID-19. The CDR3 DNA is TGTGCCAGTAGTACCCGGACAGGGGGTTTGGACGAGCAGTACTTC. Translation: CASSTRTGGLDEQYF. The complete variable domain, with remaining parts taken from reference TRBV19 and TRBJ2-7, reads DGGITQSPKYLFRKEGQNVTLSCEQNLNHDAMYWYRQDPGQGLRLIYYSQIVNDFQKGDIAEGYSVSREKKESFPLTVTSAQKNPTAFYLCASSTRTGGLDEQYFGPGTRLTVT.